The TCR beta chain under discussion was sequenced for a study of blood T cells in healthy people across ages. The study, taken as a whole, reports: As age increased, TCR beta diversity per million T cells fell in a roughly linear fashion. Comparison with aged donors showed that long-lived donors had more naive CD4+ cells and higher diversity.

As regards this clonotype: Its antigen remains unidentified.

Next came a second PCR, run for 7 to 11 cycles, which used a sample-barcoded 5' primer along with a J-beta primer mix. TCRdb reanalysed the 5' RACE reads using MiXCR and keeps one entry per CDR3 protein. The sample includes 850,000 to 1,000,000 distinct CDR3 sequences, roughly 48% of them seen just once. In germline, CDR1 is SGHNT, CDR2 YYREEE (reference sequence). The CDR3 length is 16 residues. This chain connects TRBV5-4 to TRBJ2-4, with D possibly matching TRBD2 (6 bases). The J call may be wrong; the DNA end is better matched by TRBJ2-7. The specimen sequenced was blood. This TCR derives from a man aged 25-45 years in good health. CDR3 in DNA: TGTGCCAGCAGCTTGGCCGGGGGTATGGGATTCTACGAGCAGTACTTC. It encodes CASSLAGGMGFYEQYF.